This record covers a single T cell receptor beta chain. The data originate from a study of graft-versus-host responses after intestinal transplantation. Processing released intraepithelial and lamina propria lymphocytes from the graft tissue. V gave up 1 base and J gave up 13 bases; unmatched junction bases: 8. The CDR3 length is 12 residues. The germline CDR1 and CDR2 sequences are GTSNPN and SVGIG (reference sequence). Only in-frame clones appear in the TCRdb table, and some are missing; sequencing was by immunoSEQ multiplex PCR. The table has about 13,000 clones, about 74% seen once. The sequencing here drew on ileum tissue, taken 16 days after intestinal transplant. The genes are TRBV30 and TRBJ2-3; 7 nucleotides match TRBD1. The clonotype originates from a human patient who received an intestinal transplant, so some T cells may come from the graft donor. CDR3 nucleotide sequence: TGTGCCTGGAGTGCACCAGGGGGAAGGAAGTATTTT. Protein product: CAWSAPGGRKYF. The variable domain in full, with the rest retrieved from reference TRBV30 and TRBJ2-3, is SQTIHQWPATLVQPVGSPLSLECTVEGTSNPNLYWYRQAAGRGLQLLFYSVGIGQISSEVPQNLSASRPQDRQFILSSKKLLLSDSGFYLCAWSAPGGRKYFGPGTRLTVL.